The next 29 T cell receptor beta chains were all read from a single sample in a study of cytomegalovirus exposure and HLA in healthy donors. In the PCR, 60 Vbeta and 13 Jbeta primers were used. Measured with immunoSEQ multiplex PCR; TCRdb has only the in-frame clones, and not every one. The data hold some 150,000 clones, with around nine tenths observed a single time. Material for sequencing was PBMCs. The receptors stem from a woman aged 25 to 39 in good health and CMV-seronegative.

This chain joins TRBV7-7 and TRBJ1-1; 8 nucleotides match TRBD1. V lost 5 bases to trimming and J lost 0 bases; unmatched junction nucleotides: 11. CDR3 length: 17 residues. CDR1 is SSHAT, CDR2 FNYEAQ, per germline (reference sequence). CDR3 DNA sequence: TGTGCCAGCAGCCCTCTCTGGACAGGGTTCATGAACACTGAAGCTTTCTTT. Its protein product is CASSPLWTGFMNTEAFF.

This rearrangement joins TRBV4-1 to TRBJ1-2; D remains unclear. Germline CDR1 MGHRA, CDR2 YSYEKL. The CDR3 loop spans 13 amino acids. V was shortened by 2 bases and J by 6 bases, with 10 bases between the two germline ends. The CDR3 nucleotides are TGCGCCAGCAGCCAATCTGTCCGTCATGGCTACACCTTC. Protein product: CASSQSVRHGYTF.

There are a few counts of this clone. The rearrangement links TRBV6-5 to TRBJ1-1; D is undetermined. The CDR3 loop spans 12 amino acids. Trimming shortened V by 6 bases and J by 1 base, and 6 bases separated the two germline ends. CDR1 is MNHEY, CDR2 SVGAGI, per germline. The CDR3 spells CASSHGNTEAFF. The CDR3 nucleotides are TGTGCCAGCAGCCACGGGAACACTGAAGCTTTCTTT.

The chain recombines TRBV7-3 with TRBJ1-1; D perhaps matches TRBD1 (6 bases). This CDR3 spans 13 amino acids. The germline gives CDR1 SGHTA, CDR2 FQGTGA. V gave up 4 bases and J gave up 6 bases, with 12 bases separating them. The CDR3 DNA is TGTGCCAGCAGCTCCGGACAGATCGCTGAAGCTTTCTTT. Its translation: CASSSGQIAEAFF.

The chain uses TRBV5-1 and TRBJ1-2, with TRBD1 as a possible D gene (6 bases). Germline CDR1 is SGHRS and CDR2 is YFSETQ. The V end lost 4 bases, the J end lost 1 base, and 17 bases lay between the germline ends. CDR3 size: 16 residues. The CDR3 here is CASSTSGGGLNYGYTF. The CDR3, as DNA: TGCGCCAGCAGCACTTCGGGAGGGGGACTTAACTATGGCTACACCTTC.

V is TRBV5-1 and J is TRBJ2-5; the match to TRBD2 covers 7 bases. The germline V gene encodes CDR1 SGHRS and CDR2 YFSETQ. The CDR3 loop spans 16 amino acids. J gave up 5 bases and V 0 bases, and 10 bases lay outside the gene matches. CDR3 nucleotide sequence: TGCGCCAGCAGCTTGGAGGTGCGGCAGGGAGGGGAGACCCAGTACTTC. This sequence encodes CASSLEVRQGGETQYF.

This chain connects TRBV7-9 to TRBJ2-3; D perhaps matches TRBD2 (6 bases). CDR3 size: 15 residues. The V end was cut by 5 bases, the J end by 3 bases, with 15 bases between. CDR1 SEHNR and CDR2 FQNEAQ come from the germline V gene (reference sequence). Here the CDR3 DNA reads TGTGCCAGCAGCCCTGTACTAGCATCGACAGATACGCAGTATTTT. It specifies CASSPVLASTDTQYF.

This chain uses TRBV7-9 with TRBJ2-3; D is unclear. Germline-derived CDR1 and CDR2 are SEHNR and FQNEAQ (reference sequence). The length of the CDR3 is 14 residues. Trimming took off 10 bases at V and 6 bases at J, with 20 bases between the two ends. In nucleotides, the CDR3 is TGTGCCACGAGGAGTTCCGCTCTAGAGGATACGCAGTATTTT. It codes for CATRSSALEDTQYF.

CDR3 amino acids: CSVPSPGRAYEQYF. CDR3 DNA sequence: TGCAGCGTCCCCTCCCCGGGGAGGGCCTACGAGCAGTACTTC. V usage is TRBV29-1 and J usage is TRBJ2-7; 7 bases fit TRBD2. With 6 bases clipped from V and 2 bases from J, the junction kept 10 bases outside the gene matches. The CDR3 length is 14 residues. Per germline, CDR1 SQVTM and CDR2 ANQGSEA.

In its sample, this clone was seen once. The chain has TRBV5-4 and TRBJ1-1, with D uncertain. Germline V CDR1 and CDR2: SGHNT, YYREEE (reference sequence). The CDR3 consists of 14 residues. V lost 1 base to trimming and J lost 6 bases, with 13 bases between them. CDR3 nucleotide sequence: TGTGCCAGCAGCTTGTTGCAGGCACCCCCTGAAGCTTTCTTT. Translated, it gives CASSLLQAPPEAFF. Looking up the rest from reference TRBV5-4 and TRBJ1-1 gives the full variable domain: ETGVTQSPTHLIKTRGQQVTLRCSSQSGHNTVSWYQQALGQGPQFIFQYYREEENGRGNFPPRFSGLQFPNYSSELNVNALELDDSALYLCASSLLQAPPEAFFGQGTRLTVV.

J is TRBJ1-4 and V is TRBV28; D perhaps matches TRBD1 (6 bases). The germline CDR1 and CDR2 sequences are MDHEN and SYDVKM. V was trimmed by 7 bases and J by 8 bases, leaving 17 bases between them. The CDR3 is 14 residues long. The CDR3, as DNA: TGTGCCAGCAAACCCGGGACACCGCGGGAAAAACTGTTTTTT. Encoded protein: CASKPGTPREKLFF.

This chain connects TRBV5-4 to TRBJ2-6; D not resolved. The V end lost 4 bases, the J end lost 2 bases, and 7 bases lay between the germline ends. CDR3 length: 14 amino acids. Germline V gene lookup returns CDR1 SGHNT and CDR2 YYREEE (reference sequence). CDR3 loop: CASSLQTGANVLTF. The CDR3 DNA sequence: TGTGCCAGCAGCCTCCAGACTGGGGCCAACGTCCTGACTTTC.

V and J are TRBV27 and TRBJ2-7; a possible D gene is TRBD1 (5 bases). V shed 3 bases and J shed 5 bases, with 14 bases lying between them. CDR1 and CDR2 from the germline V gene are MNHEY and SMNVEV (reference sequence). The CDR3 is made up of 14 amino acids. For the CDR3, the DNA is TGTGCCAGCAGTTTGTTAGGGGCGAGAAACGAGCAGTACTTC. It specifies CASSLLGARNEQYF.

As for this clone: The junction shows a germline mismatch at one end, possibly a read error. V usage is TRBV7-9 and J usage is TRBJ1-2, with TRBD1 matching 7 bases. The germline gives CDR1 SEHNR, CDR2 FQNEAQ (reference sequence). The CDR3 is 12 residues long. The CDR3 is CSSSTHRGGYTF. CDR3 DNA: TGTTCCAGCAGCACCCACAGGGGTGGCTACACCTTC.

The CDR3 DNA reads TGTGCCAGCAGTGAACGGGAGGGGGAGCTGTTTTTT. Translated, it gives CASSEREGELFF. This chain connects TRBV6-4 to TRBJ2-2, with D tentatively TRBD2 (6 bases). Germline loops: CDR1 MRHNA, CDR2 SNTAGT. Trimming shortened V by 3 bases and J by 8 bases, and 7 bases separated the two germline ends. The CDR3 is 12 amino acids.

The rearrangement joins TRBV5-4 to TRBJ2-1; D is perhaps TRBD2 (7 bases). V lost 4 bases, J lost 4 bases, and 21 bases lay in between. Germline V gene data show CDR1 as SGHNT and CDR2 as YYREEE (reference sequence). The CDR3 is made up of 17 amino acids. The CDR3 sequence is CASSTGRGPSGYNEQFF. CDR3 sequence (DNA): TGTGCCAGCAGCACTGGGCGGGGGCCGTCGGGGTACAATGAGCAGTTCTTC. The complete variable domain, with remaining parts taken from reference TRBV5-4 and TRBJ2-1, reads ETGVTQSPTHLIKTRGQQVTLRCSSQSGHNTVSWYQQALGQGPQFIFQYYREEENGRGNFPPRFSGLQFPNYSSELNVNALELDDSALYLCASSTGRGPSGYNEQFFGPGTRLTVL.

The chain joins TRBV28 to TRBJ1-1, with TRBD1 matching over 11 bases. Germline CDR1 reads MDHEN; CDR2 reads SYDVKM. Germline trimming cut 1 base from V and 6 bases from J; bases unmatched to any gene: 10. The CDR3 covers 17 residues. For the CDR3, the DNA is TGTGCCAGCAGTTTATTTAAACTGGACAGGGGGCGTCCTGAAGCTTTCTTT. Translation: CASSLFKLDRGRPEAFF. The entire variable domain, with the rest obtained from reference TRBV28 and TRBJ1-1, is as follows: DVKVTQSSRYLVKRTGEKVFLECVQDMDHENMFWYRQDPGLGLRLIYFSYDVKMKEKGDIPEGYSVSREKKERFSLILESASTNQTSMYLCASSLFKLDRGRPEAFFGQGTRLTVV.

This chain uses TRBV18 with TRBJ2-3; D is ambiguous. Germline lookup yields CDR1 KGHSH and CDR2 LQKENI. Trimming removed 1 base from V and 2 bases from J, with 19 bases in between. This CDR3 contains 18 residues. This CDR3 reads CASSPLFSTTSITDTQYF. CDR3 sequence (DNA): TGTGCCAGCTCACCACTATTCTCGACGACATCGATCACAGATACGCAGTATTTT. Using reference TRBV18 and TRBJ2-3 for the parts outside the CDR3, the full variable domain is NAGVMQNPRHLVRRRGQEARLRCSPMKGHSHVYWYRQLPEEGLKFMVYLQKENIIDESGMPKERFSAEFPKEGPSILRIQQVVRGDSAAYFCASSPLFSTTSITDTQYFGPGTRLTVL.

This chain links TRBV19 with TRBJ1-2; D perhaps matches TRBD1 (6 bases). Trimming stripped 6 bases from V and 4 bases from J, with 12 bases between. The germline V gene has CDR1 LNHDA and CDR2 SQIVND (reference sequence). The CDR3 spans 13 residues. In DNA form, the CDR3 reads TGTGCCAGTAGATCGACAGGCCGCTATGGCTACACCTTC. Translation: CASRSTGRYGYTF.

The CDR3 bases are TGTGCCAGCAGCTGGGGGACAGGGGTTTCCTACGAGCAGTACTTC. Translated, it gives CASSWGTGVSYEQYF. V gene TRBV5-8 combines with J gene TRBJ2-7, with 10 nucleotides matching TRBD1. V was pared by 3 bases and J by 1 base, with 4 bases of the junction left unmatched. CDR1 is SGHTS, CDR2 YDEGEE, per germline. The CDR3 has 15 amino acids.

This rearrangement joins TRBV19 to TRBJ1-5; D is uncertain. V dropped 2 bases and J dropped 5 bases, with 10 bases sitting between them. Germline CDR1 reads LNHDA; CDR2 reads SQIVND (reference sequence). The CDR3 runs to 14 residues. In nucleotides, the CDR3 is TGTGCCAGTAGTATAATAGACACGTATCAGCCCCAGCATTTT. The encoded protein is CASSIIDTYQPQHF.

This rearrangement joins TRBV28 to TRBJ2-7; 9 bases align to TRBD1. Germline assignment: CDR1 MDHEN and CDR2 SYDVKM. The CDR3 runs 14 residues. V was pared by 7 bases and J by 2 bases, with 6 bases of the junction left unmatched. The chain's CDR3 is CASNDGQGTYEQYF. The CDR3 DNA reads TGTGCCAGCAATGACGGACAGGGGACCTACGAGCAGTACTTC.

This chain uses TRBV5-1 with TRBJ2-7; 9 bases are shared with TRBD1. Germline loops: CDR1 SGHRS, CDR2 YFSETQ. The trim removed 0 bases at V and 11 bases at J, leaving 9 bases unmatched. The CDR3 is 14 amino acids. CDR3 protein: CASSLGPTTGGKYF. The CDR3 DNA reads TGCGCCAGCAGCTTGGGACCAACCACAGGGGGCAAGTACTTC.

The V call is TRBV6-6, the J call TRBJ2-7; 10 bases fit TRBD2. Germline CDR1 MNHNY, CDR2 SVGAGI (reference sequence). J lost 5 bases, V lost 6 bases, and 7 bases had no gene match. This CDR3 has 14 residues. Here the CDR3 reads CASRASGRKDEQYF. CDR3 nucleotide sequence: TGTGCCAGCAGAGCTAGCGGGAGAAAAGACGAGCAGTACTTC.

The genes are TRBV10-3 and TRBJ2-1, with D tentatively TRBD1 (5 bases). Per germline, CDR1 ENHRY and CDR2 SYGVKD. V gave up 2 bases and J gave up 0 bases, with 14 bases separating them. This CDR3 spans 17 amino acids. In DNA form, the CDR3 reads TGTGCCATCAGTGAGCAGGGCCCCTCGAGCTCCTACAATGAGCAGTTCTTC. Protein sequence: CAISEQGPSSSYNEQFF.

This clone showed up just once. The chain employs TRBV11-2 and TRBJ2-1; no definite D call. V gave up 2 bases and J gave up 7 bases, with 6 bases separating them. The CDR3 is 12 amino acids. The V gene's germline CDR1 is SGHAT and CDR2 FQNNGV. The CDR3 bases are TGTGCCAGCAGCTTATTCGGGAATGAGCAGTTCTTC. Its translation: CASSLFGNEQFF.

This chain uses TRBV7-3 with TRBJ1-1, with 7 bases aligning to TRBD1. This CDR3 is 13 amino acids long. The germline V gene encodes CDR1 SGHTA and CDR2 FQGTGA. After removal of 4 bases from V and 3 bases from J, the junction contained 2 bases not matched to a gene. The CDR3 here is CASSSDRDTEAFF. DNA for the CDR3: TGTGCCAGCAGCTCCGACAGGGACACTGAAGCTTTCTTT.

The CDR3 DNA sequence: TGCGCCAGCAGCTTGGTGGGCGTCAGCGAGACCCAGTACTTC. Its translation is CASSLVGVSETQYF. This rearrangement joins TRBV5-1 to TRBJ2-5; no reliable D call. This CDR3 is built from 14 residues. Looked up from germline, CDR1 is SGHRS and CDR2 is YFSETQ. Trimming cost V 0 bases and J 5 bases, with 11 bases left between them.

The chain couples TRBV5-1 to TRBJ2-2, with a weak D call TRBD2 (6 bases). V lost 4 bases to trimming and J lost 4 bases, with 11 bases between them. CDR1 and CDR2 (germline): SGHRS, YFSETQ. CDR3 length: 14 amino acids. This chain's CDR3 is CASSAGISTGELFF. CDR3 in DNA: TGCGCCAGCAGCGCGGGAATTAGCACCGGGGAGCTGTTTTTT.